This TCR beta chain came from a study of vaccination and CD4 T cells after COVID-19. For the study at large: The convalescent population consisted of six males and four females, two of whom were of Hispanic ethnicity. Overlapping spike peptides of SARS-CoV-2, HCoV-NL63, HCoV-OC43 and HCoV-229E were used, and cells were stimulated with them.

Sequencing of cultured CD4+ T cell DNA used the Oncomine TCR Beta short-read assay. From the PCR reads, TCRdb called clonotypes with MiXCR, one entry per CDR3 protein. Among around 16,000 distinct CDR3 sequences, roughly 57% were seen once, and the ten largest hold about 9%. Study results and limitations: Spike mono-reactivity applied to 304 of 307 vaccine-specific clones detected in convalescent patients.

Trimming took 1 base from V and 11 from J; bases not matched to a gene: 8. This CDR3 region has 14 residues. The germline V gene has CDR1 SGHNT and CDR2 YENEEA. This clonotype was found a few times. Its antigen remains unknown. Sample treatment: roughly 10-day PBMC culture with coronavirus spike peptide pools or control peptides (ViraFEST assay). Sequenced sample: CD4+ T cells from blood, cultured in vitro. This receptor was taken from a human donor who had recovered from COVID-19. The V call is TRBV11-3, the J call TRBJ1-5, with TRBD1 matching 7 bases. CDR3 in DNA: TGTGCCAGCAGCTTAGTAGGGGGCCCGCGGGCCCAGCATTTT. Translating gives CASSLVGGPRAQHF.